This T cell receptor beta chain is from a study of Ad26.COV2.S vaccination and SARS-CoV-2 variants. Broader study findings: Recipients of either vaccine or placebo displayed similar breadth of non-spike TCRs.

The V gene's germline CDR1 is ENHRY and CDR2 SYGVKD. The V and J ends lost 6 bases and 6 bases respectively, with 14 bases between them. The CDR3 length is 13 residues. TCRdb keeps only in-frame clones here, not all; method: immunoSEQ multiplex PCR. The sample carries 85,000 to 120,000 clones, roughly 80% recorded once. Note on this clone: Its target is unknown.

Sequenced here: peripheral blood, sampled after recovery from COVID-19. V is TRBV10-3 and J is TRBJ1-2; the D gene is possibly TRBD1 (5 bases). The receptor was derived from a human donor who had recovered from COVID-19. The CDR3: CAISGTALNGYTF. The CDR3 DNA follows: TGTGCCATCAGCGGGACGGCCTTGAATGGCTACACCTTC.